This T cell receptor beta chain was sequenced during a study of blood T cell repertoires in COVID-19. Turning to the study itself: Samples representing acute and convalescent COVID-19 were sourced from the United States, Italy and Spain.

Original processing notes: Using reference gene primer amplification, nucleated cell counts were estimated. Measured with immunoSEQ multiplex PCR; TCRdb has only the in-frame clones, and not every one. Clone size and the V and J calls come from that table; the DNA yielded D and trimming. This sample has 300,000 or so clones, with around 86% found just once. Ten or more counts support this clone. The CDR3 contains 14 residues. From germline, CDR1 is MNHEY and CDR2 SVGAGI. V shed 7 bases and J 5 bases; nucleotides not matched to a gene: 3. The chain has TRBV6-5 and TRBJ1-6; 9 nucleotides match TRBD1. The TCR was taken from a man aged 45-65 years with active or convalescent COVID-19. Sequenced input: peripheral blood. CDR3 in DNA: TGTGCCAGCATGGACAGGGGAAATAATTCACCCCTCCACTTT. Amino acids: CASMDRGNNSPLHF.